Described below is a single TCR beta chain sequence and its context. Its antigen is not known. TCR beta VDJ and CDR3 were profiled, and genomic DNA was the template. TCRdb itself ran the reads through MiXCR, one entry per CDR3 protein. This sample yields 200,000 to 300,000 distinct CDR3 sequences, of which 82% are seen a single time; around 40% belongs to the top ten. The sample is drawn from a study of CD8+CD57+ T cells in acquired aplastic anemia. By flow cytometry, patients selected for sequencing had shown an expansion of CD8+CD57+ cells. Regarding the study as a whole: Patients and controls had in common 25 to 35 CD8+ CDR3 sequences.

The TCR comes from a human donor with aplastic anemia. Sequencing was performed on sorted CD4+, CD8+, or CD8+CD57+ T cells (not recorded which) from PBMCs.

The CDR3: CASSFGAGTTYEQQFF. The CDR3 region has the DNA TGTGCCAGCAGCTTCGGAGCGGGAACGACCTACGAGCAGCAGTTCTTC. The gene calls are TRBV7-9 and TRBJ2-1; 7 nucleotides line up with TRBD2. The CDR3 consists of 16 residues. The germline CDR1 and CDR2 sequences are SEHNR and FQNEAQ (reference sequence). Trimming cost V 3 bases and J 11 bases; bases outside gene matches: 16.